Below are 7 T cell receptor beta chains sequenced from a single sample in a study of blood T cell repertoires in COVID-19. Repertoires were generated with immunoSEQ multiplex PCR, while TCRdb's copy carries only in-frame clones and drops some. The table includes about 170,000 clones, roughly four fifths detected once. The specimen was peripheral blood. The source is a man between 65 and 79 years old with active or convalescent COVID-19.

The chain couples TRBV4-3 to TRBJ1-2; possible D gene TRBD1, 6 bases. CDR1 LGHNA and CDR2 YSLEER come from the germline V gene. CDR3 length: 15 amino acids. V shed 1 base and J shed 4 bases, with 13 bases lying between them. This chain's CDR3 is CASSQATGVGYGYTF. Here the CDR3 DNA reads TGCGCCAGCAGCCAAGCGACAGGAGTTGGCTATGGCTACACCTTC.

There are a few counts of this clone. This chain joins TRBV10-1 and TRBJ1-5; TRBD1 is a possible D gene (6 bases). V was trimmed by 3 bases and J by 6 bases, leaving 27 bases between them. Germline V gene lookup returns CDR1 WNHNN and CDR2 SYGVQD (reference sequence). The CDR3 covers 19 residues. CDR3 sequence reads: CASSEGIIPRIRGIQPQHF. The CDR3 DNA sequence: TGCGCCAGCAGTGAAGGCATCATACCAAGGATCAGGGGAATTCAGCCCCAGCATTTT.

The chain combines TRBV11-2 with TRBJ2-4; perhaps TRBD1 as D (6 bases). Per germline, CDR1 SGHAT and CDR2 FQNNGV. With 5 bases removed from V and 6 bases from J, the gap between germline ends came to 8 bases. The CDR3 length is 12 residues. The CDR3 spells CASSPTGNIQYF. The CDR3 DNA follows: TGTGCCAGCAGCCCGACAGGAAACATTCAGTACTTC.

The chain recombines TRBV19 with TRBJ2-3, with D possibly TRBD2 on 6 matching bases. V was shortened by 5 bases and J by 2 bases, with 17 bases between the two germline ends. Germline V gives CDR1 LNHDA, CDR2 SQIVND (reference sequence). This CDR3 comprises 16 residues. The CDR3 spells CASSPRPGGLTDTQYF. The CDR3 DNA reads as TGTGCCAGTAGTCCCCGGCCCGGGGGACTCACAGATACGCAGTATTTT.

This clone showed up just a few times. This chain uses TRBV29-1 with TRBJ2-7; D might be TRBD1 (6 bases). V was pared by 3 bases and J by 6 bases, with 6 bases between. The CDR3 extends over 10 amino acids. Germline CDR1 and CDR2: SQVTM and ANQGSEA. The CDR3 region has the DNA TGCAGCGTTGAGGGGGCCGAGCAGTACTTC. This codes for CSVEGAEQYF.

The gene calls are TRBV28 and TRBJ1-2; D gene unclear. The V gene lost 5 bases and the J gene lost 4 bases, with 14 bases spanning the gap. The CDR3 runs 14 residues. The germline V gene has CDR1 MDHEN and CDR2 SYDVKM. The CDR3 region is CASSPPREGYGYTF. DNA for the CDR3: TGTGCCAGCAGTCCCCCCCGGGAGGGCTATGGCTACACCTTC.

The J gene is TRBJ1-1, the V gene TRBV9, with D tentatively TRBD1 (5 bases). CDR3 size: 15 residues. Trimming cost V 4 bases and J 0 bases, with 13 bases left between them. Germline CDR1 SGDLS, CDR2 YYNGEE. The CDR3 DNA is TGTGCCAGCAGCCCCCGGGGGATGGTGAACACTGAAGCTTTCTTT. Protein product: CASSPRGMVNTEAFF.